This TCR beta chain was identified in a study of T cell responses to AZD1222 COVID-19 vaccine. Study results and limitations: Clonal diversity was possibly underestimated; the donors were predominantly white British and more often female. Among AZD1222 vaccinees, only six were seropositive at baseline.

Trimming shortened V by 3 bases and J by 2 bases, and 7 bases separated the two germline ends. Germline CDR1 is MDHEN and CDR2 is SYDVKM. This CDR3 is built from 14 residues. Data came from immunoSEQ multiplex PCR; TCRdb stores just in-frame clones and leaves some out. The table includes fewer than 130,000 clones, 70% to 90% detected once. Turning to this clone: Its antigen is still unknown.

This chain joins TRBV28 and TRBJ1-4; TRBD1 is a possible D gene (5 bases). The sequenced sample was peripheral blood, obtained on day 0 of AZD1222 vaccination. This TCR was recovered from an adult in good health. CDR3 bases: TGTGCCAGCAGTTTGGGGCGGACTAATGAAAAACTGTTTTTT. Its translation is CASSLGRTNEKLFF.